This T cell receptor beta chain is drawn from a study of CD8 T cells in Susac syndrome. RNA was extracted with the RNeasy kit, and a quantity of about 0.45 to 1 ug was reverse transcribed using random hexamers. It was immunoSEQ multiplex PCR that amplified TCR beta CDR3 across 54 Vbeta and 13 Jbeta. One entry per CDR3 protein results from TCRdb running MiXCR on the immunoSEQ multiplex PCR reads. The data show some 400,000 distinct CDR3 sequences, with 85% seen just once and approximately 0.12% held by the top ten. The CDR3 totals 14 residues. In germline, CDR1 is MGHRA, CDR2 YSYEKL. Unmatched junction bases numbered 7, after V lost 3 bases and J lost 6 bases. Sequencing of TCR beta was performed on blood CD8+ and CD4+ T cells.

The sequenced sample was CD8+ T cells from PBMCs. The sequence derives from a human donor with multiple sclerosis. The gene calls are TRBV4-1 and TRBJ2-7, with 8 bases fitting TRBD2. The DNA for the CDR3 is TGCGCCAGCAGCCAGGAACGGGGGGGCCCCGAGCAGTACTTC. Protein: CASSQERGGPEQYF.